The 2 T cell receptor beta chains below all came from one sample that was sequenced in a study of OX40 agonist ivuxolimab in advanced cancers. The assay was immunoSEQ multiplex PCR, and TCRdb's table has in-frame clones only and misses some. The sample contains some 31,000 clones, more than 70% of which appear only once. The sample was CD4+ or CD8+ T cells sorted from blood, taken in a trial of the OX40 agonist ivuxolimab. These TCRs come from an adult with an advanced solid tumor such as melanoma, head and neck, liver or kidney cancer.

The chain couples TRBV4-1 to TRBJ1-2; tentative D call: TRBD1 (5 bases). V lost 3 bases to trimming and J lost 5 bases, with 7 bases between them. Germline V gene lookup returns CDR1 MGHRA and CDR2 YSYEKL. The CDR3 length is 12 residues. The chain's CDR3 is CASSQGDYGYTF. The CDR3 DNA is TGCGCCAGCAGCCAGGGGGATTATGGCTACACCTTC.

The CDR3 bases are TGTGCCAGTAGTGGTCAGAACACCGGGGAGCTGTTTTTT. It yields the protein CASSGQNTGELFF. V is TRBV19 and J is TRBJ2-2; D unresolved. The CDR3 is 13 residues long. V was trimmed by 5 bases and J by 1 base, leaving 5 bases between them. Germline V gives CDR1 LNHDA, CDR2 SQIVND (reference sequence).